This TCR beta chain derives from a study of blood T cell repertoires in COVID-19. Study-wide context: Collection of acute and convalescent COVID-19 samples took place in the United States, Italy and Spain. Sources were T cells, B-cell-depleted T cells, or PBMCs; the material itself was cDNA or gDNA.

Assay used: immunoSEQ multiplex PCR; TCRdb lists only in-frame clones, some missing. The sample includes about 350,000 clones, around 90% of them seen just once. The CDR3 length is 15 residues. Trimming shortened V by 0 bases and J by 3 bases, and 11 bases separated the two germline ends. Germline V gives CDR1 LGHNA, CDR2 YSLEER. The clonotype originates from a young woman who had recovered from COVID-19. The V and J genes are TRBV4-3 and TRBJ1-1; D gene uncertain. The specimen sequenced was peripheral blood. As DNA, the CDR3 is TGCGCCAGCAGCCAAGATCGCCGGGAAGACACTGAAGCTTTCTTT. This gives the protein CASSQDRREDTEAFF.